This T cell receptor beta chain was observed in a study of neurological immune-mediated disorders. Findings of the study overall: Expanded clones shared no CDR3 amino acid sequences across subjects, suggesting private repertoires in all groups. Multiple sclerosis, the disease with the least TCR clonal expansion, fell below healthy controls, whereas HTLV-1-associated myelopathy showed the most.

The making of cDNA relied on 5'RACE with 10-nucleotide random UMIs. Each CDR3 protein gets one entry after TCRdb re-called the 5' RACE reads with MiXCR. Of some 50,000 distinct CDR3 sequences in the sample, approximately 17% were seen once. In its sample, this clonotype was seen a few times. Its antigen is as yet unknown. The CDR3 runs 11 residues. The germline V gene has CDR1 MDHEN and CDR2 SYDVKM. V was clipped by 5 bases and J by 8 bases, with 9 bases between them. The sequence derives from a man between 60 and 75 years old in good health. The chain has TRBV28 and TRBJ1-2; D gene uncertain. Sequencing was performed on PBMCs. The CDR3, as DNA: TGTGCCAGCAGTCTCACGGGAGGCTACACCTTC. This sequence encodes CASSLTGGYTF.